Below, 9 T cell receptor beta chains from the same sample are listed, as sequenced in a study of technical replicates of blood from a few donors. Profiled with immunoSEQ multiplex PCR; TCRdb holds only in-frame clones, not every one. The sample includes about 83,000 clones, about 95% seen only once; the top ten take 0.2% to 0.3%. The sample comprised T cells isolated from PBMCs. The receptors stem from a human donor in good health.

This rearrangement joins TRBV27 to TRBJ2-7; D gene ambiguous. V lost 5 bases and J 6 bases, leaving 14 bases between the germline ends. The CDR3 loop spans 13 amino acids. Germline V gives CDR1 MNHEY, CDR2 SMNVEV (reference sequence). CDR3 bases: TGTGCCAGCAGTCCACTGACTCGTCCCGAGCAGTACTTC. Translated, it gives CASSPLTRPEQYF.

This chain joins TRBV25-1 and TRBJ2-7; possible D gene TRBD1, 5 bases. Per the germline V gene, CDR1 is MGHDK and CDR2 is SYGVNS. There are 13 residues in the CDR3. The V end lost 6 bases, the J end lost 2 bases, and 11 bases lay between the germline ends. CDR3 in DNA: TGTGCCAGCAGGGACATAAATCCCTACGAGCAGTACTTC. The encoded protein is CASRDINPYEQYF.

This clone was counted a few times. The gene calls are TRBV14 and TRBJ1-1; no reliable D call. The V gene lost 2 bases and the J gene lost 5 bases, with 15 bases spanning the gap. Germline CDR1 SGHDN, CDR2 FVKESK. This CDR3 region has 15 residues. Written as DNA, the CDR3 is TGTGCCAGCAGCCAAAGGCTCCAGTCCGGGACTGAAGCTTTCTTT. Translation gives CASSQRLQSGTEAFF.

The rearrangement links TRBV11-1 to TRBJ2-7; D unresolved. The CDR3 has 15 residues. In germline, CDR1 is SGHAT, CDR2 FQDESV (reference sequence). With 5 bases removed from V and 4 bases from J, the gap between germline ends came to 18 bases. The CDR3 spells CASSPFAPPTYEQYF. Written as DNA, the CDR3 is TGTGCCAGCAGCCCCTTTGCCCCGCCTACTTACGAGCAGTACTTC. Variable domain in full (rest from reference TRBV11-1 and TRBJ2-7): EAEVAQSPRYKITEKSQAVAFWCDPISGHATLYWYRQILGQGPELLVQFQDESVVDDSQLPKDRFSAERLKGVDSTLKIQPAELGDSAMYLCASSPFAPPTYEQYFGPGTRLTVT.

V and J are TRBV4-1 and TRBJ1-5; D unresolved. Germline V gene sequence: CDR1 MGHRA, CDR2 YSYEKL. V lost 1 base, J lost 0 bases, and 7 bases lay in between. The CDR3 covers 15 residues. CDR3 amino acids: CASSQGESSNQPQHF. The CDR3 DNA reads as TGCGCCAGCAGCCAAGGCGAGAGTAGCAATCAGCCCCAGCATTTT.

The chain employs TRBV15 and TRBJ1-2; 7 bases fit TRBD1. The V segment lost 1 base and the J segment 4 bases; nucleotides outside the gene matches: 9. This CDR3 is built from 16 residues. CDR1 is LNHNV, CDR2 YYDKDF, per germline (reference sequence). This CDR3 reads CATSRGLGDRAYGYTF. Written as DNA, the CDR3 is TGTGCCACCAGCAGAGGGTTGGGAGACAGGGCCTATGGCTACACCTTC.

The rearrangement joins TRBV30 to TRBJ2-6; TRBD1 matches at 7 bases. The germline CDR1 and CDR2 sequences are GTSNPN and SVGIG (reference sequence). This CDR3 has 14 residues. J lost 2 bases, V lost 3 bases, and 1 base had no gene match. CDR3 bases: TGTGCCTGGAGCCAGGGGGCTGGGGCCAACGTCCTGACTTTC. Amino acids: CAWSQGAGANVLTF.

The rearrangement joins TRBV2 to TRBJ2-5; 7 bases agree with TRBD2. V shed 3 bases, J shed 5 bases, and the junction held 9 bases outside the gene matches. Germline CDR1 is SNHLY and CDR2 is FYNNEI. This CDR3 region has 15 residues. CDR3 loop: CASSEGGGPGETQYF. In DNA, the CDR3 is TGTGCCAGCAGTGAGGGGGGAGGGCCGGGCGAGACCCAGTACTTC.

The gene calls are TRBV27 and TRBJ1-2; 8 positions agree with TRBD1. The CDR3 is 16 amino acids. Trimming cost V 6 bases and J 2 bases; bases outside gene matches: 11. Per germline, CDR1 MNHEY and CDR2 SMNVEV (reference sequence). CDR3 in amino acids: CASRSLQDRVNYGYTF. Written as DNA, the CDR3 is TGTGCCAGCAGATCCCTGCAGGACAGGGTGAACTATGGCTACACCTTC.